This entry is about one T cell receptor (beta chain). This sample is part of a study of T cell responses to AZD1222 COVID-19 vaccine. This table comes from immunoSEQ multiplex PCR, and its TCRdb copy is limited to in-frame clones, with some not included. This table has more than 250,000 clones, over 90% appearing once. This specimen consisted of peripheral blood, obtained on day 0 of AZD1222 vaccination. This TCR derives from an adult in good health.

CDR3 in amino acids: CATSRDRDGTEAFF. In DNA, the CDR3 is TGTGCCACCAGTCGGGACAGGGATGGCACTGAAGCTTTCTTT. The rearrangement links TRBV15 to TRBJ1-1; TRBD1 matches at 9 bases. There are 14 residues in the CDR3. Looked up from germline, CDR1 is LNHNV and CDR2 is YYDKDF (reference sequence). With V trimmed by 6 bases and J by 4 bases, 6 bases remained unmatched.